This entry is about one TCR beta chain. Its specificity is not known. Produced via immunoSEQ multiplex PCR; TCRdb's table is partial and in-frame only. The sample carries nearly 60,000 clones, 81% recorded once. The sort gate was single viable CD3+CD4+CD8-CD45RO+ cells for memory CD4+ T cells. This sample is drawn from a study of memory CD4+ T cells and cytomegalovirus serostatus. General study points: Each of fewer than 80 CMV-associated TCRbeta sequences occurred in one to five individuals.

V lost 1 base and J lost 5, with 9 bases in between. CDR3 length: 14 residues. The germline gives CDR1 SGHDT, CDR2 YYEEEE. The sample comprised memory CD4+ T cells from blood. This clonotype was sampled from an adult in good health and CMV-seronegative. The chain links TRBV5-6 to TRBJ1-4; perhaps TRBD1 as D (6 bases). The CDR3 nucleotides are TGTGCCAGCAGCTTGTCTCAGGGGAATGAAAAACTGTTTTTT. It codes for CASSLSQGNEKLFF.